This entry lists 27 T cell receptor beta chains sequenced from one sample in a study of blood T cell repertoires in COVID-19 (TCRdb year 2020). Libraries were built with the immunoSEQ multiplex PCR assay. TCRdb limited this immuneACCESS table to in-frame rearrangements with V and J called. A share of clones is missing; checked studies link under half to unresolved V genes, and the rest is unexplained. The sample table lists 65,000 to 70,000 clones, about 86% of them with a count of one. The ten largest clonotypes hold approximately 3.7% of the sample. The specimen sequenced was peripheral blood. Every receptor here comes from a man in his fifties with acute or convalescent COVID-19.

The V call is TRBV28, the J call TRBJ1-5; D ambiguous. CDR1 and CDR2 (germline): MDHEN, SYDVKM. V lost 5 bases to trimming and J lost 7 bases, with 12 bases between them. CDR3 length: 13 amino acids. CDR3 amino acids: CASSPPGFQPQHF. The CDR3 DNA reads as TGTGCCAGCAGTCCGCCCGGGTTCCAGCCCCAGCATTTT. Supplemented by reference TRBV28 and TRBJ1-5, the full variable domain reads DVKVTQSSRYLVKRTGEKVFLECVQDMDHENMFWYRQDPGLGLRLIYFSYDVKMKEKGDIPEGYSVSREKKERFSLILESASTNQTSMYLCASSPPGFQPQHFGDGTRLSIL.

By share, this clone ranks as medium-sized. The rearrangement links TRBV7-8 to TRBJ2-1, with 7 bases identical to TRBD2. CDR1 SGHVS and CDR2 FQNEAQ come from the germline V gene. CDR3 length: 14 amino acids. The ends lost 8 bases at V and 7 bases at J; junction bases unmatched: 11. CDR3 coding DNA: TGTGCCAGCTGGGGAGCGGGATTCCTTAATGAGCAGTTCTTC. Translation gives CASWGAGFLNEQFF. The whole variable domain, remainder taken from reference TRBV7-8 and TRBJ2-1, is GAGVSQSPRYKVAKRGQDVALRCDPISGHVSLFWYQQALGQGPEFLTYFQNEAQLDKSGLPSDRFFAERPEGSVSTLKIQRTQQEDSAVYLCASWGAGFLNEQFFGPGTRLTVL.

The genes are TRBV10-2 and TRBJ2-1; 9 positions agree with TRBD2. The CDR3 length is 12 residues. Trimming took 4 bases from V and 9 from J; bases not matched to a gene: 1. Germline loops: CDR1 WSHSY, CDR2 SAAADI. CDR3 sequence (DNA): TGCGCCAGCAGTGTACTAGCGGGTGAGCAGTTCTTC. Its protein is CASSVLAGEQFF.

The chain couples TRBV19 to TRBJ1-2, with 8 nucleotides matching TRBD1. This CDR3 is built from 16 residues. Germline-derived CDR1 and CDR2 are LNHDA and SQIVND (reference sequence). Losses at the gene ends were 6 bases for V and 5 bases for J; bases not matched to a gene: 14. CDR3 amino acids: CASRSSTGTGTYGYTF. The CDR3 DNA reads TGTGCCAGTAGATCATCTACCGGGACAGGAACATATGGCTACACCTTC.

J is TRBJ1-3 and V is TRBV4-1; D is ambiguous. CDR1 and CDR2 (germline): MGHRA, YSYEKL. With 1 base removed from V and 0 bases from J, the gap between germline ends came to 19 bases. The CDR3 length is 19 residues. The CDR3 nucleotides read TGCGCCAGCAGCCAAGTTCAGACGGGGTCCTTCAGCTCTGGAAACACCATATATTTT. Translation gives CASSQVQTGSFSSGNTIYF.

In the case of this clone: The junction does not match germline at one end; this may be a read error. The CDR3 DNA reads as TGTGCCAGCAGCTTAGAGGGACAGGGCTCCCACGAGCAGTACTTC. Residues: CASSLEGQGSHEQYF. V gene TRBV11-2 combines with J gene TRBJ2-7; TRBD1 agrees at 9 bases. This CDR3 region has 15 residues. The germline gives CDR1 SGHAT, CDR2 FQNNGV.

The gene calls are TRBV5-8 and TRBJ2-7; D might be TRBD1 (6 bases). The CDR3 is 12 residues long. The germline gives CDR1 SGHTS, CDR2 YDEGEE. Trimming shortened V by 4 bases and J by 6 bases, and 11 bases separated the two germline ends. CDR3 DNA sequence: TGTGCCAGCAGCCAAGGGGGAAGCGAGCAGTACTTC. Translated, it gives CASSQGGSEQYF.

The rearrangement uses TRBV30 and TRBJ2-3, with D possibly TRBD2 on 5 matching bases. Looked up from germline, CDR1 is GTSNPN and CDR2 is SVGIG (reference sequence). Deletions cut 3 bases from V and 7 bases from J, with 14 bases between. This CDR3 has 13 amino acids. The CDR3 protein is CAWSGSGANTQYF. CDR3 nucleotides: TGTGCCTGGAGCGGAAGCGGTGCGAATACGCAGTATTTT.

The J gene is TRBJ2-6, the V gene TRBV19; TRBD2 is a possible D gene (5 bases). Trimming removed 4 bases from V and 0 bases from J, with 13 bases in between. Per the germline V gene, CDR1 is LNHDA and CDR2 is SQIVND (reference sequence). This CDR3 contains 17 residues. In DNA form, the CDR3 reads TGTGCCAGTAGTACAATTCCGGGAAGCTCTGGGGCCAACGTCCTGACTTTC. Its translation is CASSTIPGSSGANVLTF.

This chain joins TRBV19 and TRBJ2-7, with TRBD1 as a possible D gene (6 bases). CDR1 is LNHDA and CDR2 is SQIVND in the germline V gene (reference sequence). V was cut by 10 bases and J by 3 bases, with 16 bases left in between. This CDR3 is 13 amino acids long. This CDR3 reads CATRGGQNYEQYF. DNA of the CDR3: TGTGCCACCCGAGGAGGACAGAACTACGAGCAGTACTTC.

This chain uses TRBV27 with TRBJ2-3; no firm D call. The CDR3 loop spans 12 amino acids. V dropped 5 bases and J dropped 9 bases, with 12 bases sitting between them. Germline CDR1 MNHEY, CDR2 SMNVEV (reference sequence). As DNA, the CDR3 is TGTGCCAGCAGTGGGCGCTTTGGGACGCAGTATTTT. Translating it yields CASSGRFGTQYF.

CDR3 coding DNA: TGTGCCAGCAGCTTAGATAGCGGACCCTACAATGAGCAGTTCTTC. Translated: CASSLDSGPYNEQFF. This chain connects TRBV7-2 to TRBJ2-1, with a tentative D call TRBD2 (6 bases). V was clipped by 1 base and J by 2 bases, with 9 bases between them. Germline V gives CDR1 SGHTA, CDR2 FQGNSA. The CDR3 has 15 residues. Full variable domain (outside the CDR3, taken from reference TRBV7-2 and TRBJ2-1): GAGVSQSPSNKVTEKGKDVELRCDPISGHTALYWYRQSLGQGLEFLIYFQGNSAPDKSGLPSDRFSAERTGGSVSTLTIQRTQQEDSAVYLCASSLDSGPYNEQFFGPGTRLTVL.

This chain connects TRBV6-5 to TRBJ2-5; D is unresolved. Trimming pared 6 bases from V and 5 bases from J, leaving 7 bases between. The germline CDR1 and CDR2 sequences are MNHEY and SVGAGI. The CDR3 has 11 amino acids. CDR3 DNA: TGTGCCAGCAGAGTCGGGGAGACCCAGTACTTC. Amino acids: CASRVGETQYF.

This clone occurred once. V usage is TRBV10-3 and J usage is TRBJ2-5; TRBD1 might be the D (6 bases). V was pared by 0 bases and J by 4 bases, with 24 bases between. Germline V CDR1 and CDR2: ENHRY, SYGVKD. The CDR3 has 19 amino acids. CDR3 nucleotides: TGTGCCATCAGTGAGTCAAGGGGAACAGGGTCGAGTTATGGAGAGACCCAGTACTTC. This sequence encodes CAISESRGTGSSYGETQYF.

The chain uses TRBV6-6 and TRBJ1-4, with D possibly being TRBD1 (6 bases). This CDR3 has 14 residues. V lost 2 bases to trimming and J lost 7 bases, with 11 bases between them. Germline V CDR1 and CDR2: MNHNY, SVGAGI (reference sequence). CDR3 loop: CASSYTGTSEKLFF. CDR3 DNA sequence: TGTGCCAGCAGTTACACCGGGACAAGTGAAAAACTGTTTTTT.

The table lists this clone with a count of one. The chain links TRBV4-1 to TRBJ1-5, with TRBD1 matching over 9 bases. Trimming at V came to 0 bases and at J to 0 bases, leaving 12 bases not matched to a gene. This CDR3 region has 20 residues. CDR1 is MGHRA and CDR2 is YSYEKL in the germline V gene. The CDR3 region has the DNA TGCGCCAGCAGCCAAGAAGTGGGGGACAGGGAATATAGTAGCAATCAGCCCCAGCATTTT. Its protein is CASSQEVGDREYSSNQPQHF.

This clone was observed a few times. This chain links TRBV4-2 with TRBJ1-4; the D gene is possibly TRBD1 (5 bases). Germline V gene sequence: CDR1 LGHNA, CDR2 YNFKEQ. The length of the CDR3 is 14 residues. V gave up 1 base and J gave up 4 bases, with 7 bases separating them. Here the CDR3 reads CASSQVGHNEKLFF. The CDR3 region has the DNA TGTGCCAGCAGCCAAGTGGGGCATAATGAAAAACTGTTTTTT.

The chain uses TRBV11-1 and TRBJ2-5; possible D gene TRBD2, 5 bases. Germline lookup yields CDR1 SGHAT and CDR2 FQDESV (reference sequence). Deletions cut 1 base from V and 5 bases from J, with 14 bases between. This CDR3 has 15 amino acids. The CDR3 spells CASSLGGRDRETQYF. The CDR3 DNA reads TGTGCCAGCAGCTTAGGAGGGAGAGACCGGGAGACCCAGTACTTC. The full variable domain, rest sourced from reference TRBV11-1 and TRBJ2-5, is EAEVAQSPRYKITEKSQAVAFWCDPISGHATLYWYRQILGQGPELLVQFQDESVVDDSQLPKDRFSAERLKGVDSTLKIQPAELGDSAMYLCASSLGGRDRETQYFGPGTRLLVL.

The J gene is TRBJ2-2, the V gene TRBV7-2; possible D gene TRBD1, 5 bases. Per germline, CDR1 SGHTA and CDR2 FQGNSA. CDR3 length equals 16 residues. V was trimmed by 2 bases and J by 0 bases, leaving 10 bases between them. CDR3 amino acids: CASSLLSQANTGELFF. The CDR3 DNA sequence: TGTGCCAGCAGCTTATTGTCACAGGCGAACACCGGGGAGCTGTTTTTT. Full variable domain (remainder filled in from reference TRBV7-2 and TRBJ2-2): GAGVSQSPSNKVTEKGKDVELRCDPISGHTALYWYRQSLGQGLEFLIYFQGNSAPDKSGLPSDRFSAERTGGSVSTLTIQRTQQEDSAVYLCASSLLSQANTGELFFGEGSRLTVL.

The chain joins TRBV6-5 to TRBJ2-7; possibly TRBD1 for D (6 bases). Germline-derived CDR1 and CDR2 are MNHEY and SVGAGI. The ends were cut back, 2 bases at V and 0 bases at J, with 14 bases in the middle. The CDR3 covers 16 residues. In DNA form, the CDR3 reads TGTGCCAGCAGTTACGAGGTGGGGGACAACTCCTACGAGCAGTACTTC. It translates to CASSYEVGDNSYEQYF.

The count of this clone is one. The DNA for the CDR3 is TGCGCCAGCAGCCGGGACAGAGAAGAGACCCAGTACTTC. Translating gives CASSRDREETQYF. The genes are TRBV4-1 and TRBJ2-5; 7 bases are a match to TRBD1. V dropped 4 bases and J dropped 3; count of bases not matched to a gene: 2. The germline V gene has CDR1 MGHRA and CDR2 YSYEKL. The CDR3 is 13 amino acids.

The chain couples TRBV4-1 to TRBJ2-1, with TRBD1 identical over 8 bases. Germline V gives CDR1 MGHRA, CDR2 YSYEKL. This CDR3 comprises 14 residues. J was trimmed by 8 bases and V by 3 bases; bases with no gene match: 6. CDR3 in amino acids: CASSQRSTGDEQFF. The CDR3 coding sequence is TGCGCCAGCAGCCAGAGATCGACAGGGGATGAGCAGTTCTTC.

The gene calls are TRBV30 and TRBJ1-6; TRBD1 is a possible D gene (5 bases). CDR1 and CDR2 from the germline V gene are GTSNPN and SVGIG (reference sequence). Trimming pared 5 bases from V and 12 bases from J, leaving 17 bases between. CDR3 length: 13 residues. The CDR3 DNA reads TGTGCCTGGGGTACTCAGGGTAGGAAACCCCTCCACTTT. Translation gives CAWGTQGRKPLHF.

V usage is TRBV13 and J usage is TRBJ2-1, with 10 bases that match TRBD1. Germline-derived CDR1 and CDR2 are PRHDT and FYEKMQ (reference sequence). Trimming cost V 4 bases and J 10 bases; bases outside gene matches: 7. This CDR3 contains 14 residues. The CDR3 DNA reads TGTGCCAGCAGCTCGACGTGGGGACAGGGGGAGCAGTTCTTC. As protein: CASSSTWGQGEQFF. Variable domain in full (rest from reference TRBV13 and TRBJ2-1): AAGVIQSPRHLIKEKRETATLKCYPIPRHDTVYWYQQGPGQDPQFLISFYEKMQSDKGSIPDRFSAQQFSDYHSELNMSSLELGDSALYFCASSSTWGQGEQFFGPGTRLTVL.

The J gene is TRBJ1-1, the V gene TRBV4-1, with unresolved D. The V end was cut by 4 bases, the J end by 1 base, with 16 bases between. The CDR3 is made up of 16 amino acids. Germline assignment: CDR1 MGHRA and CDR2 YSYEKL. In nucleotides, the CDR3 is TGCGCCAGCAGCCCGTTTCCGGGTTCTCAGAACACTGAAGCTTTCTTT. It encodes CASSPFPGSQNTEAFF.

This clone was observed a single time. The rearrangement links TRBV9 to TRBJ1-1, with D unresolved. V was clipped by 0 bases and J by 0 bases, with 9 bases between them. Germline CDR1 is SGDLS and CDR2 is YYNGEE. The CDR3 loop spans 15 amino acids. The CDR3: CASSVGPTLNTEAFF. CDR3 nucleotide sequence: TGTGCCAGCAGCGTAGGTCCCACTTTGAACACTGAAGCTTTCTTT.

The genes are TRBV5-1 and TRBJ2-5, with D possibly TRBD1 on 5 matching bases. V was clipped by 4 bases and J by 5 bases, with 12 bases between them. CDR3 length: 13 residues. The germline gives CDR1 SGHRS, CDR2 YFSETQ. The CDR3 sequence: CASSLQAMETQYF. For the CDR3, the DNA is TGCGCCAGCAGCCTACAGGCGATGGAGACCCAGTACTTC.